This paragraph reports one T cell receptor (beta chain). The CDR3 spans 16 residues. Germline loops: CDR1 LGHNA, CDR2 YSLEER. Trimming cost V 3 bases and J 5 bases; bases outside gene matches: 9. In the PCR, 60 Vbeta and 13 Jbeta primers were used. Some clones are missing from TCRdb's copy, which holds only in-frame ones; the method was immunoSEQ multiplex PCR. Here the sample spans over 100,000 clones, roughly 80% being singletons. This sample is part of a study of cytomegalovirus exposure and HLA in healthy donors. Input material: PBMCs. The source of this sequence is a male donor in good health and CMV-seronegative. The genes are TRBV4-3 and TRBJ2-1, with TRBD1 matching over 8 bases. The CDR3 DNA follows: TGCGCCAGCAGCCAGAGAACCGGGACAGGTAACAATGAGCAGTTCTTC. Translated, it gives CASSQRTGTGNNEQFF.